Only one count was recorded for the clone carrying this T cell receptor beta chain. This record belongs to a study of blood T cell repertoires in COVID-19. Across the whole study: Both acute and convalescent COVID-19 samples were obtained from the United States, Italy and Spain. Sources were T cells, B-cell-depleted T cells, or PBMCs; the material itself was cDNA or gDNA.

Everyone who took part was roughly 18 to 89 years old, and they came from about two dozen US areas. For recovered donors of Cohort 3, there were two negative PCRs, clearance, or symptom resolution. CDR1 is SGHRS and CDR2 is YFSETQ in the germline V gene. The trim removed 3 bases at V and 2 bases at J, leaving 5 bases unmatched. The CDR3 loop spans 15 amino acids. The data were produced by immunoSEQ multiplex PCR, yet TCRdb's version contains in-frame clones alone and is incomplete. This sample carries about 300,000 clones, roughly nine tenths of them seen once, and the ten largest clones take 1.5% to 2%.

The clonotype was recovered from a woman aged 40 to 55 who had recovered from COVID-19. This chain uses TRBV5-1 with TRBJ2-5, with 9 bases lining up with TRBD1. Sequencing was done on a sample of PBMCs or T cells enriched from blood (not recorded which). The CDR3 reads CASSWGTGIQETQYF. In DNA form, the CDR3 reads TGCGCCAGCAGCTGGGGGACAGGGATTCAAGAGACCCAGTACTTC.